Presented here are 9 T cell receptor beta chains from one specimen sequenced in a study of cytomegalovirus exposure and HLA in healthy donors. The PCR was carried out with 60 Vbeta primers and 13 Jbeta primers. TCRdb's copy holds only in-frame clones and misses some; the assay was immunoSEQ multiplex PCR. Of about 170,000 clones in the sample, 70% to 80% were seen once. Sequencing was performed on PBMCs. These receptors were collected from a female donor in good health and CMV-seronegative.

The rearrangement joins TRBV28 to TRBJ2-4, with a tentative D call TRBD2 (5 bases). Deletions cut 6 bases from V and 7 bases from J, with 25 bases between. The length of the CDR3 is 17 residues. Per the germline V gene, CDR1 is MDHEN and CDR2 is SYDVKM. Here the CDR3 reads CASSSGTGSLAGNIQYF. The CDR3 DNA is TGTGCCAGCAGCTCTGGAACGGGCTCCCTGGCGGGCAACATTCAGTACTTC.

The chain recombines TRBV30 with TRBJ2-1; D perhaps matches TRBD2 (6 bases). CDR1 and CDR2 (germline): GTSNPN, SVGIG (reference sequence). This CDR3 comprises 15 residues. Trimming removed 6 bases at V and 9 bases at J, with 24 bases between. CDR3 sequence (DNA): TGTGCCTGCGTTGGAGGGAACCACGCGCGTTTTGAGCAGTTCTTC. This translates into CACVGGNHARFEQFF.

This chain uses TRBV5-8 with TRBJ1-6; D uncertain. The V and J ends lost 0 bases and 0 bases respectively, with 7 bases between them. Germline CDR1 is SGHTS and CDR2 is YDEGEE. The CDR3 is 16 residues long. The CDR3 nucleotides are TGTGCCAGCAGCTTGGGCACCTACTCCTATAATTCACCCCTCCACTTT. Residues: CASSLGTYSYNSPLHF.

The chain couples TRBV2 to TRBJ2-5; TRBD1 agrees at 8 bases. V gave up 6 bases and J gave up 5 bases; unmatched junction bases: 14. This CDR3 has 16 residues. Germline V lookup: CDR1 SNHLY, CDR2 FYNNEI. The CDR3 protein is CASRPRTGPLGETQYF. The CDR3 DNA reads as TGTGCCAGCAGGCCCCGGACAGGGCCCTTGGGGGAGACCCAGTACTTC.

V and J are TRBV30 and TRBJ1-5; D is unresolved. Trimming took off 0 bases at V and 7 bases at J, with 16 bases between the two ends. Germline-derived CDR1 and CDR2 are GTSNPN and SVGIG (reference sequence). The CDR3 is 15 residues long. CDR3 region: CAWSVGQTPFQPQHF. DNA of the CDR3: TGTGCCTGGAGTGTTGGGCAGACACCTTTCCAGCCCCAGCATTTT.

The V and J genes are TRBV23-1 and TRBJ1-2; D is unresolved. TRBV23-1 is an ORF, and what it does is uncertain. The CDR3 has 15 amino acids. V shed 0 bases and J shed 7 bases, with 15 bases lying between them. In DNA form, the CDR3 reads TGCGCCAGCAGTCAATCCTATCGGAGCTCCTGTGGCTACACCTTC. This codes for CASSQSYRSSCGYTF.

The chain has TRBV19 and TRBJ2-1; TRBD2 aligns across 7 bases. This CDR3 contains 14 residues. Germline V gene lookup returns CDR1 LNHDA and CDR2 SQIVND (reference sequence). Unmatched junction bases numbered 4, after V lost 4 bases and J lost 4 bases. The CDR3 region has the DNA TGTGCCAGTAGTAGGGAGGGTAGGTACAATGAGCAGTTCTTC. Protein: CASSREGRYNEQFF.

The chain combines TRBV18 with TRBJ2-5; weak D call: TRBD2 (5 bases). The last part of the DNA fits TRBJ2-7 better; the J call may be wrong. This CDR3 is built from 16 residues. The germline V gene has CDR1 KGHSH and CDR2 LQKENI. In DNA form, the CDR3 reads TGTGCCAGCTCACCACCGGGCGGGCTGTACTCCTACGAGCAGTACTTC. Protein sequence: CASSPPGGLYSYEQYF.

V gene TRBV5-1 combines with J gene TRBJ2-3, with D unresolved. The germline V gene has CDR1 SGHRS and CDR2 YFSETQ. V shed 5 bases and J shed 1 base, with 14 bases lying between them. CDR3 length: 15 residues. The CDR3 protein is CASSWRKEGTDTQYF. For the CDR3, the DNA is TGCGCCAGCAGTTGGCGGAAAGAGGGCACAGATACGCAGTATTTT.